This TCR beta chain was sequenced in a study of blood T cell repertoires in COVID-19. The CDR3 is 14 amino acids. Trimming removed 3 bases at V and 7 bases at J, with 12 bases between. Germline values: CDR1 LNHDA, CDR2 SQIVND (reference sequence). Clones were sequenced by immunoSEQ multiplex PCR, and TCRdb holds only the in-frame ones, with some missing. This sample carries 310,000 or so clones, approximately 83% of them seen once, and the ten largest clones take over 2%. Sequencing was done on a sample of peripheral blood. The rearrangement uses TRBV19 and TRBJ1-4; D unresolved. This clonotype originated in a woman aged 25-40 years who had recovered from COVID-19. CDR3 nucleotide sequence: TGTGCCAGTAGTATCGCGGGAAATGGTGAAAAACTGTTTTTT. The encoded protein is CASSIAGNGEKLFF.